This T cell receptor (beta chain) was sequenced during a study of blood T cell repertoires in COVID-19. Study at large: Two consecutive negative NP/OP PCR tests, clearance, or resolved symptoms defined Cohort 3 recovery. Specimens from acute and convalescent COVID-19 originated in the United States, Italy and Spain.

Assay used: immunoSEQ multiplex PCR; TCRdb lists only in-frame clones, some missing. The table records around 290,000 clones, 88% of them present only once. The germline V gene has CDR1 DFQATT and CDR2 SNEGSKA (reference sequence). V was shortened by 3 bases and J by 4 bases, with 13 bases between the two germline ends. The CDR3 consists of 14 residues. Across roughly 25 US areas, participants ranged in age from roughly 18 to 95 years. The receptor comes from a woman aged 60-75 years in a cohort exposed to, infected with or recovered from COVID-19 (not recorded which). The chain combines TRBV20-1 with TRBJ1-5, with D maybe TRBD1 (6 bases). Sequencing used PBMCs or T cells enriched from blood (not recorded which). The DNA for the CDR3 is TGCAGTGCTAGTCCCGGGACACCAAATCAGCCCCAGCATTTT. Translated: CSASPGTPNQPQHF.